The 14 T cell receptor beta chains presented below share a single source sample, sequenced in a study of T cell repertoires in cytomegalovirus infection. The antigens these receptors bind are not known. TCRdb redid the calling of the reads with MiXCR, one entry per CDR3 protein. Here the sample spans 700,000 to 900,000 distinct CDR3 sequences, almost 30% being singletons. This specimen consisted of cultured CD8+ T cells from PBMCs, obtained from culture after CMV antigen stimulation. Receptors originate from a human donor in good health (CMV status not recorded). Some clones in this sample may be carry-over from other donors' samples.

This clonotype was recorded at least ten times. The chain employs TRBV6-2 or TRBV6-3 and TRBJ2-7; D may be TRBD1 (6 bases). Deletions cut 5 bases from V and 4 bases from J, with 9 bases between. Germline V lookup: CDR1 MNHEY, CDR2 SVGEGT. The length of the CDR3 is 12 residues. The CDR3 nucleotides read TGTGCCAGCAGTCGAGGGGGATACGAGCAGTACGTC. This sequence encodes CASSRGGYEQYV.

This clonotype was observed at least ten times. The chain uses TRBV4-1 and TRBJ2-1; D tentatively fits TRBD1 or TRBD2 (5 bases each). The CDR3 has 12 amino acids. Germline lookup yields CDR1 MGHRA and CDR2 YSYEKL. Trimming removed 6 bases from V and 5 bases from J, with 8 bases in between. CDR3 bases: TGCGCCAGCAGTCGGGACCACAATGAGCAGTTCTTC. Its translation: CASSRDHNEQFF.

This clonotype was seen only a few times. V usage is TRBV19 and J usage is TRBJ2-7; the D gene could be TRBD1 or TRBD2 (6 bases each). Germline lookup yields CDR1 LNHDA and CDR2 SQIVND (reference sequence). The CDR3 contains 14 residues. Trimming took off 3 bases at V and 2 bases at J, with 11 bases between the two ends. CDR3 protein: CASSMRGEAYEQYF. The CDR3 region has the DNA TGTGCCAGTAGTATGAGGGGGGAAGCCTACGAGCAGTACTTC.

The CDR3 DNA reads as TGCGCCAGCAGCCAAGTCGTGGGCTTCCAAGAGACCCAGTACTTC. Amino acid sequence: CASSQVVGFQETQYF. The V gene is TRBV4-3, the J gene TRBJ2-5; D is unresolved. With 1 base removed from V and 1 base from J, the gap between germline ends came to 10 bases. The CDR3 consists of 15 residues. Germline CDR1 is LGHNA and CDR2 is YSLEER.

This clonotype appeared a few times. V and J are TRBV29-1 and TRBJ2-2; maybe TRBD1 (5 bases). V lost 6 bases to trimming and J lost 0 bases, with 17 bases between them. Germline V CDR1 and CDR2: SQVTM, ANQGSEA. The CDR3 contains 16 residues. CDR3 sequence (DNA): TGCAGCGTGGGTGATGGGCGCAGGGCGAACACCGGGGAGCTGTTTTTT. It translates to CSVGDGRRANTGELFF.

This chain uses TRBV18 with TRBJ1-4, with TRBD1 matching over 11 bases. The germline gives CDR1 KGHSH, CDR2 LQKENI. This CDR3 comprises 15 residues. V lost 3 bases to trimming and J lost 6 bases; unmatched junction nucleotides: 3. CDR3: CASSPWTGGDEKLFF. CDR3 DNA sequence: TGTGCCAGCTCACCCTGGACAGGGGGCGATGAAAAACTGTTTTTT.

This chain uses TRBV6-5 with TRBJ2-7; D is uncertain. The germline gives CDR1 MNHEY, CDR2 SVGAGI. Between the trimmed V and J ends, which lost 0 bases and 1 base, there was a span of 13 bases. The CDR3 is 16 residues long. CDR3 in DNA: TGTGCCAGCAGTTACTCGATGGGGATGTCATCCTACGAGCAGTACGTC. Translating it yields CASSYSMGMSSYEQYV.

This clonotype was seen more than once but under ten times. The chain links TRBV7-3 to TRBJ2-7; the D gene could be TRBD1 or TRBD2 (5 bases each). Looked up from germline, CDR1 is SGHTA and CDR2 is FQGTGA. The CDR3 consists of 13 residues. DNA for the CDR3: TGTGCCAGCAGCCTAACCTTGGGGGAAGAGCAGTACGTC. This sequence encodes CASSLTLGEEQYV.

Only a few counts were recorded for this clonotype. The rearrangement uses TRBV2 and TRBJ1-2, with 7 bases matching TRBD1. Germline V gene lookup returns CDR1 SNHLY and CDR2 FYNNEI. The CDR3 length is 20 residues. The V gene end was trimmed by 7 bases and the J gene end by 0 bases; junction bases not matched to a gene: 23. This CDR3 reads CASITRSGGPLQTSNYGYTF. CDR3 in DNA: TGTGCCAGCATTACTCGTTCAGGGGGACCCTTACAGACTTCTAACTATGGCTACACCTTC.

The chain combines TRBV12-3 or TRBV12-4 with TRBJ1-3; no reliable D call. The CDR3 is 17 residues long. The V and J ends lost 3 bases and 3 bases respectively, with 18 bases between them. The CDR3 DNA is TGTGCCAGCAGTTTCCGGGTCCTTTTGACGGATGGAAACACCATATATTTT. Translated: CASSFRVLLTDGNTIYF.

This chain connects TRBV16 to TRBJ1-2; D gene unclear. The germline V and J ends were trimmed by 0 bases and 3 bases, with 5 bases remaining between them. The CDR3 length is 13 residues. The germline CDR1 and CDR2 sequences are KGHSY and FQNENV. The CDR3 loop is CASSQSSDYGYTF. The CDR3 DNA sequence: TGTGCCAGCAGCCAATCCTCGGACTATGGCTACACCTTC. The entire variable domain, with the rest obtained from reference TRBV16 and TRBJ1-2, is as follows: GEEVAQTPKHLVRGEGQKAKLYCAPIKGHSYVFWYQQVLKNEFKFLISFQNENVFDETGMPKERFSAKCLPNSPCSLEIQATKLEDSAVYFCASSQSSDYGYTFGSGTRLTVV.

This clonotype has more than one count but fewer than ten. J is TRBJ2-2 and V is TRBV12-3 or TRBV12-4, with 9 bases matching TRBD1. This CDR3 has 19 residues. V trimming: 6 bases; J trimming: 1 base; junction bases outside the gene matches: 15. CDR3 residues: CASSFIPGQGNGNTGELFF. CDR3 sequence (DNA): TGTGCCAGCAGCTTTATTCCGGGACAGGGAAATGGGAACACCGGGGAGCTGTTTTTT.

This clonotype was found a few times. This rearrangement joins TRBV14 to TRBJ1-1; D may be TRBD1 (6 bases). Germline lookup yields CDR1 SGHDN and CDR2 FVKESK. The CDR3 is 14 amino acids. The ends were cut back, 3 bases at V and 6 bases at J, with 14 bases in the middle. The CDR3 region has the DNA TGTGCCAGCAGCCACGAAACAGGGTGGCCTGAAGCTTTCTTT. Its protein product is CASSHETGWPEAFF. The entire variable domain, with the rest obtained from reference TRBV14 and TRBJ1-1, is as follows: EAGVTQFPSHSVIEKGQTVTLRCDPISGHDNLYWYRRVMGKEIKFLLHFVKESKQDESGMPNNRFLAERTGGTYSTLKVQPAELEDSGVYFCASSHETGWPEAFFGQGTRLTVV.

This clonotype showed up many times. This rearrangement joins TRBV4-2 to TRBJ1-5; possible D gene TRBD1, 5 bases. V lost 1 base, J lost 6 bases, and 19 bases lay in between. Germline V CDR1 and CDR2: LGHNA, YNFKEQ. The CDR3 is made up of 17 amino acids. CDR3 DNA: TGTGCCAGCAGCCAAGGCCCAGCCGCCCTGGGACTTCAGCCCCAGCATTTT. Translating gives CASSQGPAALGLQPQHF.